This T cell receptor (beta chain) was identified in a study of blood T cells in healthy people across ages. Concerning this clonotype itself: At one end the junction does not follow the germline gene, possibly because of a read error.

For the second PCR, which ran for about 7 to 11 cycles, a sample-barcoded 5' primer and a J-beta primer mix were used. TCRdb re-called the 5' RACE reads through MiXCR, storing one row per CDR3 protein. The sample carries around 1,900,000 distinct CDR3 sequences, approximately 40% recorded once. The V gene's germline CDR1 is SQVTM and CDR2 ANQGSEA. The CDR3 is 12 amino acids. The V gene is TRBV29-1, the J gene TRBJ1-4; D possibly corresponds to TRBD1 (6 bases). This clonotype originated in a human donor in good health. Sequencing was done on a sample of blood. The DNA of the CDR3 is TGCAGTGTTGGGGGGGCTGGTGAAAAACTGTTTTTT. This sequence encodes CSVGGAGEKLFF.